This section outlines one TCR beta chain sequence together with its context. The germline V gene has CDR1 SGHKS and CDR2 YYEKEE (reference sequence). The J segment lost 0 bases and the V segment lost 1 base, leaving 10 bases of the junction unmatched. The CDR3 extends over 17 amino acids. This record belongs to a study of blood T cell repertoires in COVID-19. Authors' methods: Amplification with reference gene primers provided the estimates of nucleated cell counts. TCRdb's copy holds only in-frame clones and misses some; the assay was immunoSEQ multiplex PCR. The D gene and trimming were derived from the DNA, and the V and J assignments and clone size from that table. The sample yields some 33,000 clones, approximately 85% seen once.

The chain joins TRBV5-5 to TRBJ2-7; 7 bases agree with TRBD1. This receptor was obtained from a man in his sixties with active COVID-19. What was sequenced was peripheral blood. The CDR3 bases are TGTGCCAGCAGCTTGCCCCCGACAGGGCCGAGCTCCTACGAGCAGTACTTC. Its protein is CASSLPPTGPSSYEQYF.